This paragraph reports one T cell receptor (beta chain). This clone was seen more than once but under ten times. Its recognized antigen is unknown. Base quality data are lacking; no much larger clone is found one base away. This specimen belongs to a study of beta chain features in type 1 diabetes (dated by TCRdb to between 2017 and 2018). A note on the overall study: Patients and healthy donors did not differ in mean age, gender distribution, total cell number or subset yield. Across all samples, fewer than 130 million sorted cells were examined, and cell number per subset correlated strongly with RNA yield. In the study, recently diagnosed type 1 diabetes patients and matched healthy donors were compared on the TCRB repertoires of their sorted circulating CD4+ T cell subsets. Whereas all 28 donors provided naive and central memory subsets, regulatory and stem cell-like memory subsets were isolated from just 8 patients and about eight healthy donors. Paper-wide results and their limitations: Because cDNA was sequenced instead of genomic DNA, highly expressing activated cells could be over-represented, though the groups showed no difference in activation or CD3 levels. The naive, central memory and regulatory TCRB repertoires appeared to resemble one another more closely among patients than among healthy donors. PCR might favor shorter templates, but patient and control samples were amplified and corrected together, so any skew would affect both groups equally. HLA sub-analyses involved small numbers of individuals, so any influence of HLA type on TCRB rearrangement remained unresolved. At VDJ recombination sites, type 1 diabetes patients had fewer insertions and more deleted nucleotides, which implies abnormalities in thymic rearrangement. A moderate but significant shortening of TCRB CDR3 length was observed in type 1 diabetes patients in all four CD4+ subsets.

A single peripheral blood draw of about 116 mL on average was collected from each donor into heparinised tubes. Using a panel that included CD45RO, CCR7, CD25, CD127, CD95 and CD27, naive, central memory, regulatory and stem cell-like memory CD4+ T cells were sorted on a BD FACSAria II. Purity was above 98% for every sorted population. PBMCs were isolated right away by Lymphoprep density gradient centrifugation and were stained directly, without culture. Samples were stained and sorted in pairs, with one healthy donor and one patient per experiment, so that batch effects were minimized. The V and J ends are trimmed by 0 bases and 6 bases, leaving 9 bases between them. CDR1 and CDR2 were assigned from the germline V gene as SQVTM and ANQGSEA. Counted from cysteine to phenylalanine, this CDR3 has 12 amino acids. Just the 36-base CDR3 DNA is kept, in frame starting at base 1. The entire isolated RNA was reverse transcribed using the High Capacity cDNA Reverse Transcription Kit, and thus expressed TCRB transcripts were sequenced. Deep immunoSEQ sequencing was applied to naive, central memory and regulatory T cell samples, giving an average of about 3.7 million total reads per sample. After sorted cells were lysed in RLT buffer, RNA was extracted with DNase-treated RNeasy Micro or Mini kits, with the choice depending on cell number. To prevent cross-contamination, each cell subset was processed individually, whereas patient and healthy donor samples were processed jointly. The immunoSEQ multiplex PCR was used to amplify TCRB sequences from cDNA, yielding 87-bp fragments that span the CDR3 region. Sequencing of the amplicons was performed on the Illumina HiSeq platform. In the paper's pipeline: PCR bias was computationally corrected using synthetic template baselines, reads within Hamming distance 2 were collapsed, and singletons that could not be merged were discarded. Reads were aligned against IMGT to assign V, D and J genes, CDR3 length and insertions or deletions at six rearrangement sites. Within each subset, clonotype counts were normalized to sorted cell number, after which true diversity and Gini coefficients were computed with the tcR R package. Repertoire sharing was quantified using the overlap coefficient calculated on TCRB nucleotide sequences. Out-of-frame TCRB sequences from naive cells were analyzed to stand in for the pre-selection repertoire. TCRdb mirrors the immuneACCESS table, restricted to in-frame sequences. Some clones are absent from its copies; in checked studies, under half trace to an unresolved V gene, and the reason for the others is unknown. V and J calls and clone size are given by that table; D and trimming were obtained from the DNA. The sample data list around 240,000 clones, and roughly 16% of these were observed just once. The ten largest clones add up to 0.085% of the sample.

The receptor comes from a man between 25 and 39 years old with type 1 diabetes. The specimen sequenced was naive CD4+ T cells from blood. This specimen's cell subset or site label, per the study, means: true naive CD4+ T cells. The chain is encoded by TRBV29-1 joined to TRBJ2-7; the D gene may be TRBD1 or TRBD2, since each aligns over 6 bases. For the CDR3, the sequence is CSVEDGGGEQYF. In nucleotides, the sequence is TGCAGCGTTGAAGATGGAGGGGGCGAGCAGTACTTC.